This T cell receptor beta chain was captured in a study of low-dose radiotherapy and immunotherapy resistance in tumors. Background on the study: Radiation delivery to Cohort 1 consisted of 0.5 Gy per fraction every 2 weeks, summing to 6.5 Gy. Each patient was administered nivolumab intravenously at 240 mg, which was a flat dose, every two weeks, along with intravenous ipilimumab at 1 mg/kg every six weeks.

Time point meaning: after trial treatment. This sample's treatment: LDRT plus nivolumab, ipilimumab, low-dose cyclophosphamide and aspirin (RACIN trial). Donors were administered nivolumab, ipilimumab, aspirin and low-dose cyclophosphamide, together with low-dose radiotherapy. Germline trimming cut 2 bases from V and 14 bases from J; bases unmatched to any gene: 14. Germline V CDR1 and CDR2: MDHEN, SYDVKM. There are 16 residues in the CDR3. TRAV- and TRBV-specific primers were used for first-strand cDNA, which covered alpha and beta chains. A constant-region primer paired with the V-primer adapter amplified TCRs over about 20 PCR cycles. The mRNA which had been isolated was amplified by in vitro transcription. TCRdb reanalysed the reads using MiXCR and keeps one entry per CDR3 protein. The sample shows 50,000 or so distinct CDR3 sequences, about 23% of them seen only once. This clonotype has at least ten counts.

The V gene is TRBV28, the J gene TRBJ1-6, with 8 bases fitting TRBD1. The receptor was derived from a male donor with prostate cancer. Specimen: PBMCs, collected after low-dose radiotherapy plus immunotherapy. The CDR3 DNA reads as TGTGCCAGCAGTTTAAGGGCTGGACAGGGAGGTTCCACCCTCCACTTT. Its protein is CASSLRAGQGGSTLHF.